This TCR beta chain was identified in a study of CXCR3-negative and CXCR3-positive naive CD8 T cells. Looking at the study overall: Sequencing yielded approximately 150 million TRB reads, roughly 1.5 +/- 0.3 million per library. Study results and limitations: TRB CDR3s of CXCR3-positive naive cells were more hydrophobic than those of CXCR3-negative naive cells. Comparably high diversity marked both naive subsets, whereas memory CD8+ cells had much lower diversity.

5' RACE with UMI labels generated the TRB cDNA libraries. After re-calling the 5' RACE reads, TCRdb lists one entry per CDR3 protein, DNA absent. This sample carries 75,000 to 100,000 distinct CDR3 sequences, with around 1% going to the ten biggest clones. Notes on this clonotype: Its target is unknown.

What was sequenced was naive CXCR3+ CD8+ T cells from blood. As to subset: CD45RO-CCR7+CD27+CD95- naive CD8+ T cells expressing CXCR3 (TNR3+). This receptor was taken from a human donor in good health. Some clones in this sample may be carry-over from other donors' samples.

CDR3 region: CSVAPLGLAAGELFF. The chain carries TRBV29-1 and TRBJ2-2; lacking DNA, the TRBD2 call made by TCRdb goes unchecked. Germline V gene data show CDR1 as SQVTM and CDR2 as ANQGSEA. CDR3 length: 15 residues.